This T cell receptor (beta chain) was captured in a study of blood T cell repertoires in COVID-19. Study as a whole: COVID-19 samples collected from the United States, Italy and Spain covered acute and convalescent phases.

The trim removed 6 bases at V and 8 bases at J, leaving 6 bases unmatched. Germline V gene lookup returns CDR1 SEHNR and CDR2 FQNEAQ (reference sequence). The CDR3 consists of 14 residues. Measured with immunoSEQ multiplex PCR; TCRdb has only the in-frame clones, and not every one. The sample yields about 300,000 clones, around 89% seen once. Cohorts were based on clinical histories the participants reported. This TCR derives from a woman under 30 with acute COVID-19. Sequenced sample: PBMCs or T cells enriched from blood (not recorded which). This chain uses TRBV7-9 with TRBJ1-4, with 10 bases matching TRBD1. CDR3 DNA sequence: TGTGCCAGCAGTACCCGGGACAGGGGCGAAAAACTGTTTTTT. This translates into CASSTRDRGEKLFF. Supplemented by reference TRBV7-9 and TRBJ1-4, the full variable domain reads DTGVSQNPRHKITKRGQNVTFRCDPISEHNRLYWYRQTLGQGPEFLTYFQNEAQLEKSRLLSDRFSAERPKGSFSTLEIQRTEQGDSAMYLCASSTRDRGEKLFFGSGTQLSVL.